These T cell receptor beta chains were read from a single sample in a study of cytomegalovirus exposure and HLA in healthy donors. Some clones are missing from TCRdb's copy, which holds only in-frame ones; the method was immunoSEQ multiplex PCR. The data include 95,000 to 150,000 clones; the top ten clones carry less than 3%. Specimen: PBMCs. All receptors come from a man aged 30 to 39 in good health and CMV-seronegative. The CDR3 runs from the conserved cysteine through the conserved F or W. D genes are given only for firm matches.

j_gene	d_gene	v_gene	CDR3nt	CDR3aa
TRBJ2-1	.	TRBV2	TGTGCCAGCAGTAAGACGCGGGTCGAGCAGTTCTTC	CASSKTRVEQFF
TRBJ2-5	.	TRBV6-6	TGTGCCAGCAGTTACTCGAGAGAGACCCAGTACTTC	CASSYSRETQYF
TRBJ2-3	.	TRBV30	TGTGCCTGGACCGGGTCCCCCGGTCTTTTCTCAGATACGCAGTATTTT	CAWTGSPGLFSDTQYF
TRBJ1-1	.	TRBV29-1	TGCAGCGTTGGCGGTGACCAGGCATCGGGGGTTAGGCGTGACACTGAAGCTTTCTTT	CSVGGDQASGVRRDTEAFF
TRBJ2-3	TRBD2	TRBV9	TGTGCCAGCAGCGTAGCGGGACTAGTAAATACGCAGTATTTT	CASSVAGLVNTQYF
TRBJ1-3	.	TRBV19	TGTGCCTCCGAGACAGGCAGCTCTGGAAACACCATATATTTT	CASETGSSGNTIYF
TRBJ2-7	.	TRBV4-1	TGCGCCAGCAGCCAAGATTACGCGGGTGTCAAGTACTTC	CASSQDYAGVKYF
TRBJ1-3	TRBD1	TRBV6-1	TGTGCCAGCAGTGCTCCGTCGGGAACTGGGACAGGGAGGCGAAACACCATATATTTT	CASSAPSGTGTGRRNTIYF
TRBJ2-7	.	TRBV28	TGTGCCAGCAGTTTAAGTTCCAGGGTCCGGGACACCTCCTACGAGCAGTACTTC	CASSLSSRVRDTSYEQYF
TRBJ2-3	.	TRBV7-9	TGTGCCAGCAGCTTAGCTACGGGACTCACTAGCACAGATACGCAGTATTTT	CASSLATGLTSTDTQYF
TRBJ1-2	.	TRBV19	TGTGCCAGTAGTACAGGGAACACCTATGGCTACACCTTC	CASSTGNTYGYTF
TRBJ1-6	TRBD1	TRBV11-2	TGTGCCAGCAGCGCCCGGGACAGAGGCTCCAATTCACCCCTCCACTTT	CASSARDRGSNSPLHF
TRBJ1-4	.	TRBV28	TGTGCCAGCAGTCAATCAGGGGAGTCGGGGGAAAAACTGTTTTTT	CASSQSGESGEKLFF
TRBJ1-1	.	TRBV7-9	TGTGCCAGCAGCTTAGCCTGGAGGCCTAACACTGAAGCTTTCTTT	CASSLAWRPNTEAFF